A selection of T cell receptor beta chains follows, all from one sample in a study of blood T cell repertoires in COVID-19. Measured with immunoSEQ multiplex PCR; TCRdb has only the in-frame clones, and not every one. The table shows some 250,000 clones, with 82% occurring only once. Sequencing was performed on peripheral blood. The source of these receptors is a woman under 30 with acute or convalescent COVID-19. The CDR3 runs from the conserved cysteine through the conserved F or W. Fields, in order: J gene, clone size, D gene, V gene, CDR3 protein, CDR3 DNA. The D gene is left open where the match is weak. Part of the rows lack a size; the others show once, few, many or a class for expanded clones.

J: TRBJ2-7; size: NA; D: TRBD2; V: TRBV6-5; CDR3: CASREGLATSHEQYF; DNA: TGTGCCAGCAGGGAGGGACTAGCTACCTCCCACGAGCAGTACTTC
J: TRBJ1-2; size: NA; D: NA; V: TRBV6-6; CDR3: CASRNSQGTWGYTF; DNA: TGTGCCAGCAGAAACTCCCAGGGGACGTGGGGCTACACCTTC
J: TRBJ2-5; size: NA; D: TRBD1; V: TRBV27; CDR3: CASRSGQGLETQYF; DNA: TGTGCCAGCAGATCTGGACAGGGCCTAGAGACCCAGTACTTC
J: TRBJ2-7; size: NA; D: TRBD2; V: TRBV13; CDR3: CASSLSREGDEQYF; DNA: TGTGCCAGCAGCTTATCGCGGGAGGGGGACGAGCAGTACTTC
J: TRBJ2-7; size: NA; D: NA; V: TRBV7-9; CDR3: CASSLYEGGFKQYF; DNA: TGTGCCAGCAGCTTGTATGAGGGGGGGTTTAAGCAGTACTTC
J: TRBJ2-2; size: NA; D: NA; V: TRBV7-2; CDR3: CASSLLADTGELFF; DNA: TGTGCCAGCAGCTTATTAGCAGACACCGGGGAGCTGTTTTTT
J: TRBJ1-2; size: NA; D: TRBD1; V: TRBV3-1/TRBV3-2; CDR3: CASSPDRGGYGYTF; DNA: TGTGCCAGCAGCCCCGACAGGGGAGGCTATGGCTACACCTTC
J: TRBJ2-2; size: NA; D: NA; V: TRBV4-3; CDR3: CASSRAQGSYPGELFF; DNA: TGCGCCAGCAGCCGAGCACAGGGTTCGTACCCCGGGGAGCTGTTTTTT
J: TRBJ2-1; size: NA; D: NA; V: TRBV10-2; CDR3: CASSETARNEQFF; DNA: TGCGCCAGCAGTGAGACCGCGCGAAATGAGCAGTTCTTC
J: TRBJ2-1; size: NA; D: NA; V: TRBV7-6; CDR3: CASSLGAERTTPHNEQFF; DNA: TGTGCCAGCAGCTTAGGAGCTGAGCGAACCACTCCCCACAATGAGCAGTTCTTC
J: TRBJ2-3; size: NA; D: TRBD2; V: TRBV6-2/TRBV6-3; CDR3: CASSRGLAGVSTDTQYF; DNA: TGTGCCAGCAGCCGTGGACTAGCGGGAGTGAGCACAGATACGCAGTATTTT
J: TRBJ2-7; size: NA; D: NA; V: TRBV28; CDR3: CASSFPRWGVGFYEQYF; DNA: TGTGCCAGCAGTTTCCCCCGGTGGGGGGTAGGATTCTACGAGCAGTACTTC
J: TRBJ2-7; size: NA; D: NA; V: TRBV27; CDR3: CASRRQDSYEQYF; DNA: TGTGCCAGCAGACGACAGGATTCCTACGAGCAGTACTTC
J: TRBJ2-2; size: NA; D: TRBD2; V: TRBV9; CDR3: CASSVFREGTGELFF; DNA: TGTGCCAGCAGCGTATTCAGGGAGGGCACCGGGGAGCTGTTTTTT
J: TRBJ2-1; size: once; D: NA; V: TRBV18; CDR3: CASSQLANNEQFF; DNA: TGTGCCAGCTCACAGCTAGCGAACAATGAGCAGTTCTTC
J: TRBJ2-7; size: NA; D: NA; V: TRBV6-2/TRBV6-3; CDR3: CASSYSKSGGDYEQYF; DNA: TGTGCCAGCAGTTACTCGAAGTCCGGGGGTGACTACGAGCAGTACTTC
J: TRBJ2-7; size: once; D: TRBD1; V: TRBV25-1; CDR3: CASSPGQFSYEQYF; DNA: TGTGCCAGCAGTCCGGGACAGTTCTCCTACGAGCAGTACTTC
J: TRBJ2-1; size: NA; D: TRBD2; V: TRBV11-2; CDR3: CASSKTSGRRDEQFF; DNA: TGTGCCAGCAGCAAGACTAGCGGGAGACGCGATGAGCAGTTCTTC
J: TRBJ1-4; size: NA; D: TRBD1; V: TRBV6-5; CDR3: CASSFGTGSKKLFF; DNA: TGTGCCAGCAGTTTTGGGACAGGGAGTAAAAAACTGTTTTTT
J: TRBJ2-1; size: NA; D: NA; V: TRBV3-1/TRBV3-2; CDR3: CASSQVQGLGQFF; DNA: TGTGCCAGCAGCCAAGTTCAGGGTCTGGGGCAGTTCTTC
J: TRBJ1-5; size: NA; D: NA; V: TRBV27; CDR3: CASSFIGPGVSNQPQHF; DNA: TGTGCCAGCAGTTTTATCGGTCCGGGGGTTAGCAATCAGCCCCAGCATTTT
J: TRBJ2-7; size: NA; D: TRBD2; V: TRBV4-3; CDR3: CASSQDFTSGNSYEQYF; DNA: TGCGCCAGCAGCCAAGATTTCACTAGCGGAAACTCCTACGAGCAGTACTTC
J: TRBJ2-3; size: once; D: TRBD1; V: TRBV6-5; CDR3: CASSTLGTVDTQYF; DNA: TGTGCCAGCAGCACCTTAGGGACAGTGGATACGCAGTATTTT